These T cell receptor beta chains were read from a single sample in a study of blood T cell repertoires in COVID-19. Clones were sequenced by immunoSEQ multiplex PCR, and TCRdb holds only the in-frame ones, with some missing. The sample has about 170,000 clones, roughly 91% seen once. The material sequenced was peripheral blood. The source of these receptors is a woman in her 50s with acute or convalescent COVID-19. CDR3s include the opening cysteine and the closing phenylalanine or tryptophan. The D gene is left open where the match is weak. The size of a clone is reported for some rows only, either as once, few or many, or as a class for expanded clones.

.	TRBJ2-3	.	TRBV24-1	CATSDLTTGTSTDTQYF	TGTGCCACCAGTGACTTAACTACCGGGACTAGCACAGATACGCAGTATTTT
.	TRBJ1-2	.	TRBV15	CATSRDFGGENYGYTF	TGTGCCACCAGCAGAGATTTCGGGGGAGAGAACTATGGCTACACCTTC
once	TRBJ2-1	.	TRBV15	CATSREGYAGPNEQFF	TGTGCCACCAGCAGAGAAGGGTACGCGGGGCCCAATGAGCAGTTCTTC
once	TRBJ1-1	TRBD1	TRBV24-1	CATSDPDRELEAFF	TGTGCCACCAGTGATCCGGACAGGGAACTTGAAGCTTTCTTT
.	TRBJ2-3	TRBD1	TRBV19	CASSQGQADTDTQYF	TGTGCCAGTAGTCAGGGACAGGCTGACACAGATACGCAGTATTTT
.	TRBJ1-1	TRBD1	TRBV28	CASSLYRGMNTEAFF	TGTGCCAGCAGTTTATACAGGGGTATGAACACTGAAGCTTTCTTT
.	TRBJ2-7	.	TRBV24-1	CATSDRETYEQYF	TGTGCCACCAGTGACCGGGAGACCTACGAGCAGTACTTC
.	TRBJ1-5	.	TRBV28	CASIPSGGAGQPQHF	TGTGCCAGCATCCCATCGGGGGGGGCTGGTCAGCCCCAGCATTTT
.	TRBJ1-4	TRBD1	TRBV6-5	CASSYSTGSNEKLFF	TGTGCCAGCAGTTACTCGACAGGGAGTAATGAAAAACTGTTTTTT
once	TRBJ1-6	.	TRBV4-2	CASSHPGSRSSYNSPLHF	TGTGCCAGCAGCCACCCGGGGAGCAGGAGCTCCTATAATTCACCCCTCCACTTT
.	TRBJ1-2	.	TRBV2	CASSEGAGVYGYTF	TGTGCCAGCAGTGAAGGTGCAGGGGTCTATGGCTACACCTTC
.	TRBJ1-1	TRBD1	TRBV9	CASSVLGQGMNTEAFF	TGTGCCAGCAGCGTATTGGGACAGGGTATGAACACTGAAGCTTTCTTT
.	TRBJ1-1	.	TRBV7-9	CASSSILPEAFF	TGTGCCAGCAGCTCAATACTCCCTGAAGCTTTCTTT
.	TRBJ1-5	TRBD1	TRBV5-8	CASSFWTGTQPQHF	TGTGCCAGCAGCTTTTGGACAGGGACTCAGCCCCAGCATTTT
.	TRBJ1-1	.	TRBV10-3	CAIAGVGRGTEAFF	TGTGCCATCGCTGGCGTTGGAAGAGGAACTGAAGCTTTCTTT
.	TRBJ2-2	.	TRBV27	CASSSKTENTGELFF	TGTGCCAGCAGTTCCAAGACAGAGAACACCGGGGAGCTGTTTTTT
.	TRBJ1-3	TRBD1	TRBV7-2	CASSLNAGGSGDTIYF	TGTGCCAGCAGCTTAAATGCAGGGGGGAGTGGGGACACCATATATTTT
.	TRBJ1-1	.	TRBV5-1	CASANVQGNTEAFF	TGCGCCAGCGCCAACGTCCAGGGGAACACTGAAGCTTTCTTT
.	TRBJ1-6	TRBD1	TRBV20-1	CSAIENRQGWNSPLHF	TGCAGTGCTATTGAGAATCGACAGGGGTGGAATTCACCCCTCCACTTT
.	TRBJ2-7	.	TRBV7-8	CASRPTGTFFYEQYF	TGTGCCAGCAGACCGACCGGGACTTTTTTTTACGAGCAGTACTTC
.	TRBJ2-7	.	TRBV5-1	CASSTQGSYEQYF	TGCGCCAGCAGCACACAGGGTTCCTACGAGCAGTACTTC
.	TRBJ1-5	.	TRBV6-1	CASSVVPGAGNQPQHF	TGTGCCAGCAGTGTGGTTCCTGGAGCAGGCAATCAGCCCCAGCATTTT
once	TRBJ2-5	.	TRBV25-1	CASSGTAGYFQETQYF	TGTGCCAGCAGTGGGACAGCCGGTTATTTCCAAGAGACCCAGTACTTC
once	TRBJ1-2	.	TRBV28	CASSSINYGYTF	TGTGCCAGCAGTTCCATCAACTATGGCTACACCTTC
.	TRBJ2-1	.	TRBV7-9	CASSSARVDEQFF	TGTGCCAGCAGCTCCGCCAGGGTTGATGAGCAGTTCTTC
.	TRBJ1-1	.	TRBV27	CASSSILEDSPDTEAFF	TGTGCCAGCAGTTCAATACTCGAGGACAGTCCCGACACTGAAGCTTTCTTT
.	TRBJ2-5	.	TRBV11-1	CASSLGTSNREYF	TGTGCCAGCAGCTTAGGAACCTCGAACAGAGAGTACTTC
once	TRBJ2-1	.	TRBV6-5	CASSLGAGVNNEQFF	TGTGCCAGCAGCTTAGGAGCAGGGGTCAACAATGAGCAGTTCTTC
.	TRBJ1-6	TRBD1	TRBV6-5	CASMTGWDSPLHF	TGTGCCAGCATGACAGGGTGGGATTCACCCCTCCACTTT
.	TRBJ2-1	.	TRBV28	CASSFWKRTSNEQFF	TGTGCCAGCAGTTTTTGGAAAAGGACTTCCAATGAGCAGTTCTTC
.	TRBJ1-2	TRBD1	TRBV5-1	CASEQGHGYTF	TGCGCCAGTGAACAGGGGCATGGCTACACCTTC
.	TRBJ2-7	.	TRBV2	CASSVNEQYF	TGTGCCAGCAGTGTAAACGAGCAGTACTTC
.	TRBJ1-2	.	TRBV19	CASSIQAANGYTF	TGTGCCAGTAGTATTCAGGCAGCTAATGGCTACACCTTC
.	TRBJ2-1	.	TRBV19	CASTPGGSYNEQFF	TGTGCCAGTACTCCGGGTGGCTCCTACAATGAGCAGTTCTTC
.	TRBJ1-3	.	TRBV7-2	CASSLEAARTGNTIYF	TGTGCCAGCAGCTTAGAGGCGGCTCGTACTGGAAACACCATATATTTT
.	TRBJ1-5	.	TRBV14	CASSRGLNQPQHF	TGTGCCAGCAGCCGGGGACTCAATCAGCCCCAGCATTTT
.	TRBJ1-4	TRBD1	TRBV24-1	CATSEAGTGHEKLFF	TGTGCCACCAGTGAGGCCGGGACAGGGCACGAAAAACTGTTTTTT
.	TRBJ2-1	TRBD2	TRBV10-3	CAISRASGSSYNEQFF	TGTGCCATCAGTAGGGCTAGCGGGAGCTCCTACAATGAGCAGTTCTTC
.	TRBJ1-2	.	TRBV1	CTSSQTGANYGYTF	TGCACCAGCAGCCAGACAGGGGCGAACTATGGCTACACCTTC
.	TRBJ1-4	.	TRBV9	CASSVAGLRDEKLFF	TGTGCCAGCAGCGTAGCGGGACTCCGGGATGAAAAACTGTTTTTT
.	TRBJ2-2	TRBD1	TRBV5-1	CASSRTGENTGELFF	TGCGCCAGCAGCAGGACAGGGGAGAACACCGGGGAGCTGTTTTTT
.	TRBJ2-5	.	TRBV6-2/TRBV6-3	CASSWWEEETQYF	TGTGCCAGCAGTTGGTGGGAGGAGGAGACCCAGTACTTC
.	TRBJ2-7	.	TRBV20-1	CSARGGYEQYF	TGCAGTGCTAGGGGGGGTTACGAGCAGTACTTC
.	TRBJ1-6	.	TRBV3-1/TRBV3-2	CASSQGQGSPLHF	TGTGCCAGCAGCCAGGGGCAGGGGTCACCCCTCCACTTT
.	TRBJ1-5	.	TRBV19	CATRAGPQPNQAQHF	TGTGCCACGAGGGCCGGGCCTCAACCCAATCAGGCCCAGCATTTT
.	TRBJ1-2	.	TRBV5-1	CASSPSPGDGYTF	TGCGCCAGCAGTCCCTCGCCCGGGGATGGCTACACCTTC
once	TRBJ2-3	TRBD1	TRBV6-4	CASSRTGSDTQYF	TGTGCCAGCAGTAGGACAGGATCAGATACGCAGTATTTT
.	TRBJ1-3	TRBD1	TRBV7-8	CASSLPGGSGNTIYF	TGTGCCAGCAGCTTACCAGGGGGCAGTGGAAACACCATATATTTT
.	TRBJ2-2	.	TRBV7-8	CAFPGDRGTGELFF	TGTGCATTTCCAGGGGATCGGGGCACCGGGGAGCTGTTTTTT
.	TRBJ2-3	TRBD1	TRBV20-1	CSACDRASSTDTQYF	TGCAGTGCTTGTGACAGGGCCTCTAGCACAGATACGCAGTATTTT
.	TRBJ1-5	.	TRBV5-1	CASRHSTDRREAQHF	TGCGCCAGCAGACACTCCACAGACAGGCGCGAGGCCCAGCATTTT
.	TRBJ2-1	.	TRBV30	CAWKVGNEQFF	TGTGCCTGGAAAGTCGGCAATGAGCAGTTCTTC
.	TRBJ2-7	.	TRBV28	CASSLAGLDYEQYF	TGTGCCAGCAGTTTAGCGGGGTTGGACTACGAGCAGTACTTC
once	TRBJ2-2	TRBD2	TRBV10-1	CASRLSAGTRGTGELFF	TGCGCCAGCAGACTAAGTGCCGGGACTAGGGGCACCGGGGAGCTGTTTTTT
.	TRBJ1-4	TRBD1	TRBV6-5	CASQDRATNEKLFF	TGTGCCAGCCAAGACAGGGCAACTAATGAAAAACTGTTTTTT
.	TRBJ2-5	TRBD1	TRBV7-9	CASRSRGPQETQYF	TGTGCCAGCAGGTCCAGGGGGCCCCAAGAGACCCAGTACTTC
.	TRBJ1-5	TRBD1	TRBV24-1	CATSGQGYNQPQHF	TGTGCCACTTCCGGACAGGGCTATAATCAGCCCCAGCATTTT
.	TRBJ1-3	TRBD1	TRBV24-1	CATSDPGTGRGNTIYF	TGTGCCACCAGTGATCCTGGGACAGGGAGAGGAAACACCATATATTTT
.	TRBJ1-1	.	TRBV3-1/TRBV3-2	CASSPGGGTEAFF	TGTGCCAGCAGCCCCGGGGGGGGCACTGAAGCTTTCTTT